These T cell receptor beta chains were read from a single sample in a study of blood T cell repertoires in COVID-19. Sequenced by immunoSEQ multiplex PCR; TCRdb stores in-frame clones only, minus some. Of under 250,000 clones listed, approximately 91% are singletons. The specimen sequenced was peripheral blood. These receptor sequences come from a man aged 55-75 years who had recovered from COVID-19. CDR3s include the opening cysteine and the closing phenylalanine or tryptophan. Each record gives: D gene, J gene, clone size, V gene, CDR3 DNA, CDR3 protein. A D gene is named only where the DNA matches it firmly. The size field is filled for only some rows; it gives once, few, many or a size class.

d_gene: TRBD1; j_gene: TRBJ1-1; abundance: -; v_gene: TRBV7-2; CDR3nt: TGTGCCAGCAGCTTGGTACAGGGGCCTGAAGCTTTCTTT; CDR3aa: CASSLVQGPEAFF
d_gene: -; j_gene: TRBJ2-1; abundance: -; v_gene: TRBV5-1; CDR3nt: TGCGCCAGCAGCTTTAGCCCTAGCTACTCCTACAATGAGCAGTTCTTC; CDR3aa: CASSFSPSYSYNEQFF
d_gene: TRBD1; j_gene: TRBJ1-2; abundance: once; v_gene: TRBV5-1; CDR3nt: TGCGCCAGCAGCTTGGCTGTGACAGGGAACTATGGCTACACCTTC; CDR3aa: CASSLAVTGNYGYTF
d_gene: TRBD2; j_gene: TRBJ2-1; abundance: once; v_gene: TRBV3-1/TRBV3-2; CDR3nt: TGTGCCAGCAGCCCTAGAAATCGAAAACTAGCGGGGGGGTACAATGAGCAGTTCTTC; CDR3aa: CASSPRNRKLAGGYNEQFF
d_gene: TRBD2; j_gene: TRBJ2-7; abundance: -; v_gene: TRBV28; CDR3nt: TGTGCCAGCAGTTCGGGACTAGCGTCTGAGCAGTACTTC; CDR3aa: CASSSGLASEQYF
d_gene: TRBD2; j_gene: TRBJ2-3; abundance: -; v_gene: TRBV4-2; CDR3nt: TGTGCCAGCAGCCAACCCCCGGGACTAGCGGGACCAAGCACAGATACGCAGTATTTT; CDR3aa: CASSQPPGLAGPSTDTQYF
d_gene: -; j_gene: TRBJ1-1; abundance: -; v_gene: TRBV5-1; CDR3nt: TGCGCCAGCAGCTTGCAGGGTGATGAGATTGGTGAAGCTTTCTTT; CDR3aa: CASSLQGDEIGEAFF
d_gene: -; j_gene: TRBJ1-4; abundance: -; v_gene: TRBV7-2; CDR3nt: TGTGCCAGCAGCGTCGGGGGGGCGGCTAATGAAAAACTGTTTTTT; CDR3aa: CASSVGGAANEKLFF
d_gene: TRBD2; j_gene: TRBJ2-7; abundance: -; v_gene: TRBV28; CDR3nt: TGTGCCAGCAGTCCCGGACTAGCGGAATCCTACGAGCAGTACTTC; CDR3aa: CASSPGLAESYEQYF
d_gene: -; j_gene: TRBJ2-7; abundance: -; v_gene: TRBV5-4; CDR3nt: TGTGCCAGCAGCTTGGGGGGGACTTACGCCCACGAGCAGTACTTC; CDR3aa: CASSLGGTYAHEQYF
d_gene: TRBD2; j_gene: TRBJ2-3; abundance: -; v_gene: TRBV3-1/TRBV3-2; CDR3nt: TGTGCCAGCAGCCACATAGCGGGGGGGCGAGATACGCAGTATTTT; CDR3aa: CASSHIAGGRDTQYF
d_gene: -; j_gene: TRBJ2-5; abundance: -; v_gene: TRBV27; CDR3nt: TGTGCCAGCAGTTCCCTTCAGGTCATCGAGACCCAGTACTTC; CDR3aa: CASSSLQVIETQYF
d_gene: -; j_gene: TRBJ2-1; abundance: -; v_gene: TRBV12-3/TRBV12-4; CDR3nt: TGTGCCAGCTCCCTCGGGAATGAGCAGTTCTTC; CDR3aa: CASSLGNEQFF
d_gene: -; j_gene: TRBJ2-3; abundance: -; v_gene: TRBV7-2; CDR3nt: TGTGCCAGCAGCTTAGCGCGGCTGCCCCGCGGAGATACGCAGTATTTT; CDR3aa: CASSLARLPRGDTQYF
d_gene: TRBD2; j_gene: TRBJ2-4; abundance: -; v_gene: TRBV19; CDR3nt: TGTGCCAGTAGTCCTAGCGGGAGGGCCCGGACCAAAAACATTCAGTACTTC; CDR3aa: CASSPSGRARTKNIQYF
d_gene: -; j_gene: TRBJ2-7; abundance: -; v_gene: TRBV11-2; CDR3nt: TGTGCCAGCAGCTTGGAGCGAGCGGCTACTAAGCAGTACTTC; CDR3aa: CASSLERAATKQYF
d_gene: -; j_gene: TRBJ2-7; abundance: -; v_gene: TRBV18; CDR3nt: TGTGCCAGCTCACCACCAACTGGTTCCTACGAGCAGTACTTC; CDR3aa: CASSPPTGSYEQYF
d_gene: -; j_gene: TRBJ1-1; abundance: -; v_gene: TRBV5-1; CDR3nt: TGCGCCAGCAATTTTAGGGAGGACATGAACACTGAAGCTTTCTTT; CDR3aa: CASNFREDMNTEAFF
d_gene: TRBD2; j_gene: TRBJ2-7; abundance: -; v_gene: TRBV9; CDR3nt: TGTGCCAGCAGCGCAGGAGGCGGGAGTCCGTACGAGCAGTACTTC; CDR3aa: CASSAGGGSPYEQYF
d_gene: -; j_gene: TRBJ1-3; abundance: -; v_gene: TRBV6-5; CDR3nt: TGTGCCAGCAGTCAAACAGGGTCGGCTGGAAACACCATATATTTT; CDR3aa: CASSQTGSAGNTIYF
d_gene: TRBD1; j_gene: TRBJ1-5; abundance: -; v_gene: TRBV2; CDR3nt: TGTGCCAGCAGGTATCAGGGGGATTCTCAGCCCCAGCATTTT; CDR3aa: CASRYQGDSQPQHF
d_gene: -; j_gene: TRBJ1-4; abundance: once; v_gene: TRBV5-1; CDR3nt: TGCGCCAGCAGCTTGGTAGGGGATGGTAATGAAAAACTGTTTTTT; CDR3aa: CASSLVGDGNEKLFF
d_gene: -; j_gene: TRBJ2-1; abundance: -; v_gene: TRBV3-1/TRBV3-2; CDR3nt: TGTGCCAGCAGCCAAGCGTCATCACCTAACTACAATGAGCAGTTCTTC; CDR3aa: CASSQASSPNYNEQFF
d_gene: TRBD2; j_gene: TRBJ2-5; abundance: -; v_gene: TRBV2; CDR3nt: TGTGCCAGCAGTGAGACTAGCGGGGGGGCTGGAGGGACCCAGTACTTC; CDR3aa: CASSETSGGAGGTQYF
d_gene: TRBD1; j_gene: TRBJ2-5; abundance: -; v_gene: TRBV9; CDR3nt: TGTGCCAGCAGCAGGGGGGACAGGGCACGGGAGACCCAGTACTTC; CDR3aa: CASSRGDRARETQYF
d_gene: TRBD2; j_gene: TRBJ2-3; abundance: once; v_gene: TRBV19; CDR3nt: TGTGCCAGTAGTGAGGGACTAGGCACAGATACGCAGTATTTT; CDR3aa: CASSEGLGTDTQYF
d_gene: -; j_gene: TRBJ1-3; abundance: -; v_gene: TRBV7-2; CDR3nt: TGTGCCAGCAGCTTTCAGGGGAGCTCTGGAAACACCATATATTTT; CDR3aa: CASSFQGSSGNTIYF
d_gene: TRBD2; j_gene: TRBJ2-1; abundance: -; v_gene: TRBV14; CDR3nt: TGTGCCAGCAGCCAAGTCCCAGCGGGAGGCTACAATGAGCAGTTCTTC; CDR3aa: CASSQVPAGGYNEQFF
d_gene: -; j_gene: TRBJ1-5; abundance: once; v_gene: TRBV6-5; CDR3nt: TGTGCCACCCCGAGGGCCTATGGCCAGCCCCAGCATTTT; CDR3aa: CATPRAYGQPQHF
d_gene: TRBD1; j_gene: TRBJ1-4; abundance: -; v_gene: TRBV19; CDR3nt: TGTGCCAGTTCTTATAGGGGGACAGGGAACGAAAAACTGTTTTTT; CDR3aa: CASSYRGTGNEKLFF
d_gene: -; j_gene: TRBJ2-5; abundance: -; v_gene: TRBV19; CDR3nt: TGTGCCAGTAGTATAGACCCCGGGGAGACCCAGTACTTC; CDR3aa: CASSIDPGETQYF
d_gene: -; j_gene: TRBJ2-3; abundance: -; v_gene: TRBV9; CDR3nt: TGTGCCAGCAGCTATAACGGTGGGGCGTTGTCAGATACGCAGTATTTT; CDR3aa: CASSYNGGALSDTQYF
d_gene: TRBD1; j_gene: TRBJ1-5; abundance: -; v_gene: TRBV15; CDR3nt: TGTGCCACCAGCAGCCCGACAGGGGGGAATCAGCCCCAGCATTTT; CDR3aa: CATSSPTGGNQPQHF
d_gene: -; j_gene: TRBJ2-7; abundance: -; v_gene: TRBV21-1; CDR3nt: TGTGCCAGCAGCAAATCAGCCGATAAGGGGTGGTACGAGCAGTACTTC; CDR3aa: CASSKSADKGWYEQYF
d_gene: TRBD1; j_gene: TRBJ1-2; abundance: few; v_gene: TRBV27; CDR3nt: TGTGCCAGCAGTGGGGGACAGGCTCGAGGAGGTGGCTACACCTTC; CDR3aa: CASSGGQARGGGYTF
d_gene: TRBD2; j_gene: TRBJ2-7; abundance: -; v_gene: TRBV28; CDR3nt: TGTGCCAGCAGTACCAGACTAGCGGGGGCCTACGAGCAGTACTTC; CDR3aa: CASSTRLAGAYEQYF
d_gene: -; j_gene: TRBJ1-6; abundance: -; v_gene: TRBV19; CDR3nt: TGTGCCAGTAACGGGATCGGCCCCCTCCACTTT; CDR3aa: CASNGIGPLHF
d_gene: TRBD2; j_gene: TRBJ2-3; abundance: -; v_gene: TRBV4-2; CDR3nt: TGTGCCAGCAGCCCTGGAGGAGCGGGAGAGGTAGATACGCAGTATTTT; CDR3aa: CASSPGGAGEVDTQYF
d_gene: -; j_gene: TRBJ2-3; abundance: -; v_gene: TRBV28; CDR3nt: TGTGCCACCCTAACTAGCCCCGAAAGACAAGATACGCAGTATTTT; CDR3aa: CATLTSPERQDTQYF
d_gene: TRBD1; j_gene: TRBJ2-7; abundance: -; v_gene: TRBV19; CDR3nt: TGTGCCAGTGGGCCGGGACAGGGGTCCGAGCAGTACTTC; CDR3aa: CASGPGQGSEQYF
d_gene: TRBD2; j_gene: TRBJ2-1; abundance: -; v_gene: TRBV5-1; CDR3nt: TGCGCCAGCAGCTTGGGGGGGACTACCCTCCTCCTTTACAATGAGCAGTTCTTC; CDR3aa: CASSLGGTTLLLYNEQFF
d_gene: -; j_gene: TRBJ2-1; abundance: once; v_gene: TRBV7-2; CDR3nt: TGTGCCAGCAGACCCACGAGGGGGGGCAATGAGCAGTTCTTC; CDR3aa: CASRPTRGGNEQFF
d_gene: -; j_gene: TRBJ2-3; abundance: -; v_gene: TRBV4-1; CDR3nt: TGCGCCAGCAGCCAAGAAGGGGGGGCCCTCACAGATACGCAGTATTTT; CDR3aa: CASSQEGGALTDTQYF
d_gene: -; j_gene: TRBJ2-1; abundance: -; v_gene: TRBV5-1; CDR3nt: TGCGCCAGCAGCTTGTTGACGGCGCGGGGCAATGAGCAGTTCTTC; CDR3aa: CASSLLTARGNEQFF
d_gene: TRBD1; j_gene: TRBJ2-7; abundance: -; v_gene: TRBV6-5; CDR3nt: TGTGCCAGCAGTTACTCCGGGACAGGGAGATTCTACGAGCAGTACTTC; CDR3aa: CASSYSGTGRFYEQYF
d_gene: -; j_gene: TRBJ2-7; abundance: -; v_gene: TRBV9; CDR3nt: TGTGCCAGCAGCGCTGGAAGGGGGGGTATCGACGAGCAGTACTTC; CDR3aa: CASSAGRGGIDEQYF
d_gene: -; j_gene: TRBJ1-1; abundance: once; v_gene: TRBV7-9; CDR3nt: TGTGCCAGCAGCTTAGTCGCCGGGAACACTGAAGCTTTCTTT; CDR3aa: CASSLVAGNTEAFF
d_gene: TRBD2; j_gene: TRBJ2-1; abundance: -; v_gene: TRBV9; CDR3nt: TGTGCCAGCAGCGCCAGAGTAATAGCGGGAGGTAATGAGCAGTTCTTC; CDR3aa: CASSARVIAGGNEQFF
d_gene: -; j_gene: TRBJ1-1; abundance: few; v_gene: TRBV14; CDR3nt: TGTGCCAGCAGCCAAAAGCGTTCATACACTGAAGCTTTCTTT; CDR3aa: CASSQKRSYTEAFF
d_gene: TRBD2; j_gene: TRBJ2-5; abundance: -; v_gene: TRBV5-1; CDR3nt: TGCGCCAGCAGCTCGGGACTAGCGGTGAAAGAGACCCAGTACTTC; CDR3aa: CASSSGLAVKETQYF
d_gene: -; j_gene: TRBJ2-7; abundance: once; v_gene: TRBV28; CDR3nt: TGTGCCAGCAGTTCCCGCGGAGGGGCGGCCTACGAGCAGTACTTC; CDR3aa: CASSSRGGAAYEQYF
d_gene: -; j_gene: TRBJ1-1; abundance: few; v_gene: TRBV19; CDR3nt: TGTGCCAGTTCCCACCTTTTGGCAGGCAGGGATGAAGCTTTCTTT; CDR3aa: CASSHLLAGRDEAFF
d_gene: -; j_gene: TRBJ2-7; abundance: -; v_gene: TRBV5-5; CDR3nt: TGTGCCAGCAGCTTGGCACAGGGATACGAGCAGTACTTC; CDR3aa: CASSLAQGYEQYF
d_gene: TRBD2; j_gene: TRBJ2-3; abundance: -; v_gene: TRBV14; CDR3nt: TGTGCCAGCAGCCCCGGGACTAGCGGGAGGAGGAATACGCAGTATTTT; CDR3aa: CASSPGTSGRRNTQYF
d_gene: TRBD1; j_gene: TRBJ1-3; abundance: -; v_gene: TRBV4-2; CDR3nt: TGTGCCAGCAGCCAAGCCGGGACAGGGGGAAACACCATATATTTT; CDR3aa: CASSQAGTGGNTIYF
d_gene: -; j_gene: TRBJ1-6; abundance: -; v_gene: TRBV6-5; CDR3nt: TGTGCCAGCAGTTACTCGACTGGGTTTGGTAATTCACCCCTCCACTTT; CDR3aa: CASSYSTGFGNSPLHF
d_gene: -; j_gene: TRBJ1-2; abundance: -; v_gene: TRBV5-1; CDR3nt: TGCGCCAGCAGCTTCTTCACTCAGGGCTATGGCTACACCTTC; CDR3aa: CASSFFTQGYGYTF
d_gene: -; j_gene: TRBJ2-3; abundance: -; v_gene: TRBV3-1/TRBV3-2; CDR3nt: TGTGCCAGCAGCCAAGTGGGGTTAGGAGGCGCAGATACGCAGTATTTT; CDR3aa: CASSQVGLGGADTQYF
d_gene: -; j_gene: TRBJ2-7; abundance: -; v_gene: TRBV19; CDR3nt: TGTGCCAGTCGGGTCCAGGGTTCCTACGAGCAGTACTTC; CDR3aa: CASRVQGSYEQYF